In this sample, the clone carrying this T cell receptor beta chain turned up a few times. The source of the sample is a study of regulatory T cells in long-lasting Graves disease. Researchers made TCR beta libraries by using iRepertoire HTBI primers and running Arm-PCR on CDR3 regions. TCRdb redid the calling of the multiplex PCR reads with MiXCR, one entry per CDR3 protein. The top ten clones hold 18% of a sample with hundreds of thousands of distinct CDR3 sequences, 16% of them seen once. Noted time point: newly diagnosed GD, antithyroid drugs for less than 3 months. The TCR library was prepared using RNA isolated from PBMCs. The CDR3 covers 14 residues. Trimming stripped 1 base from V and 0 bases from J, with 6 bases between. Germline V gene sequence: CDR1 SGHRS, CDR2 YFSETQ. The sample was also linked to a second study, of T cells in Graves' hyperthyroidism and ophthalmopathy. From that report: Used for diagnoses were clinical symptoms, serum thyroxine and TRAb, thyroid ultrasound and orbital computed tomography.

The chain uses TRBV5-1 and TRBJ2-3, with D unclear. This receptor was identified in a woman under 40 with Graves disease. Here the sequenced sample was peripheral blood mononuclear cells (PBMCs), taken at new diagnosis, from a patient treated with antithyroid drugs. The CDR3 DNA follows: TGCGCCAGCAGCTTGCAGTCTAGCACAGATACGCAGTATTTT. Residues: CASSLQSSTDTQYF.